This TCR beta chain came from a study of beta chain features in type 1 diabetes. Points from the study as a whole: Shorter TCRB CDR3s, moderately but significantly so, were found in Type 1 diabetes patients in all four CD4+ subsets. A closer apparent resemblance between naive, central memory and Treg TCRB repertoires was seen in patients than in healthy donors.

There are a few counts of this clone. Its antigen is still unknown. CDR3 length equals 12 residues. Per germline, CDR1 GTSNPN and CDR2 SVGIG (reference sequence). V lost 1 base to trimming and J lost 9 bases; unmatched junction nucleotides: 4. The authors reverse transcribed all of the isolated RNA, so sequencing captured expressed TCRB transcripts. Deep immunoSEQ sequencing covered naive, central memory and regulatory T cell samples. Assay used: immunoSEQ multiplex PCR; TCRdb lists only in-frame clones, some missing. Of under 250,000 clones in the sample, 9.5% to 13% were seen once. The rearrangement uses TRBV30 and TRBJ2-3; 7 nucleotides match TRBD2. This clonotype originated in a man between 18 and 29 years old in good health. What was sequenced was central memory CD4+ T cells from blood. The CDR3 spells CAWSARGETQYF. CDR3 coding DNA: TGTGCCTGGAGTGCCCGGGGGGAGACGCAGTATTTT.